The 5 T cell receptor beta chains below were found in one sample sequenced in a study of PD-1 blockade in classical Hodgkin lymphoma. All trial patients relapsed after autologous stem cell transplantation. TCRdb's table, derived via immunoSEQ multiplex PCR, lists solely in-frame clones and lacks some. The sample lists 40,000 to 50,000 clones, more than 70% occurring once. The sample consisted of peripheral blood mononuclear cells (PBMCs), taken at baseline. These receptors came from a human donor with classical Hodgkin lymphoma.

This chain joins TRBV11-1 and TRBJ2-1; either TRBD1 or TRBD2 may fit D (7 bases each). Germline V gives CDR1 SGHAT, CDR2 FQDESV (reference sequence). This CDR3 region has 15 residues. The V end lost 1 base, the J end lost 6 bases, and 13 bases lay between the germline ends. CDR3 nucleotide sequence: TGTGCCAGCAGCTTAGTTCAGGGGGGGATCAATGAGCAGTTCTTC. Its protein is CASSLVQGGINEQFF.

This sequence joins TRBV4-3 and TRBJ2-2, with 8 bases aligning to TRBD2. V was pared by 0 bases and J by 3 bases, with 9 bases of the junction left unmatched. The CDR3 extends over 18 amino acids. Germline V CDR1 and CDR2: LGHNA, YSLEER. CDR3 loop: CASSQDRPGGLDTGELFF. CDR3 DNA: TGCGCCAGCAGCCAAGACCGCCCGGGGGGGCTAGACACCGGGGAGCTGTTTTTT.

V usage is TRBV10-1 and J usage is TRBJ2-3, with 7 bases fitting TRBD2. The CDR3 totals 15 residues. The V gene's germline CDR1 is WNHNN and CDR2 SYGVQD (reference sequence). V lost 7 bases and J lost 2; bases outside the gene matches: 9. The CDR3 DNA reads as TGCGCCAGCACATTAGCGGGCTCCTTCACAGATACGCAGTATTTT. It codes for CASTLAGSFTDTQYF.

The chain carries TRBV18 and TRBJ2-5, with 8 positions matching TRBD2. Germline V gives CDR1 KGHSH, CDR2 LQKENI. Trimming at V came to 6 bases and at J to 2 bases, leaving 5 bases not matched to a gene. The CDR3 spans 14 residues. The CDR3 DNA is TGTGCCAGCTCCCCCGGGGGGGGACAAGAGACCCAGTACTTC. This gives the protein CASSPGGGQETQYF.

The table lists this clone with a count of one. The chain carries TRBV6-1 and TRBJ2-5; 8 bases map to TRBD1. CDR1 is MNHNS and CDR2 is SASEGT in the germline V gene. The CDR3 runs to 13 residues. J was trimmed by 5 bases and V by 7 bases; bases with no gene match: 6. The CDR3 nucleotides read TGTGCCAGCACGACAGGGGTTGTCGAGACCCAGTACTTC. This encodes CASTTGVVETQYF.